The 27 T cell receptor beta chains given below trace back to one sample, sequenced in a study of blood T cell repertoires in COVID-19. The table came from immunoSEQ multiplex PCR; TCRdb's copy has only in-frame clones and leaves some out. The sample lists 250,000 to 300,000 clones, around 90% occurring once. Sequencing was carried out using peripheral blood. All receptors derive from a woman between 40 and 50 years old with acute or convalescent COVID-19.

J is TRBJ1-5 and V is TRBV19, with D possibly TRBD1 on 5 matching bases. This CDR3 comprises 16 residues. Germline loops: CDR1 LNHDA, CDR2 SQIVND (reference sequence). The V gene lost 5 bases and the J gene lost 2 bases, with 16 bases spanning the gap. The CDR3 nucleotides read TGTGCCAGTAGTCGGGGGGAAATTAGGGGCAATCAGCCCCAGCATTTT. Amino acid sequence: CASSRGEIRGNQPQHF.

This chain joins TRBV5-1 and TRBJ2-2; tentative D call: TRBD2 (5 bases). Trimming took off 4 bases at V and 5 bases at J, with 9 bases between the two ends. The CDR3 is 13 amino acids. Germline V gene sequence: CDR1 SGHRS, CDR2 YFSETQ. The CDR3 DNA sequence: TGCGCCAGCAGCGTTAGGGAGACCGGGGAGCTGTTTTTT. It codes for CASSVRETGELFF.

The chain employs TRBV11-3 and TRBJ2-5; D is perhaps TRBD2 (5 bases). The CDR3 consists of 13 residues. The ends were cut back, 2 bases at V and 7 bases at J, with 11 bases in the middle. CDR1 and CDR2 from the germline V gene are SGHNT and YENEEA. CDR3 nucleotides: TGTGCCAGCAGCTTATCTAACGGAGGGACCCAGTACTTC. As protein: CASSLSNGGTQYF. The variable domain in full, completed from reference TRBV11-3 and TRBJ2-5, reads EAGVVQSPRYKIIEKKQPVAFWCNPISGHNTLYWYLQNLGQGPELLIRYENEEAVDDSQLPKDRFSAERLKGVDSTLKIQPAELGDSAVYLCASSLSNGGTQYFGPGTRLLVL.

The CDR3 sequence is CASSHGSGNQPQHF. The CDR3 coding sequence is TGTGCCAGCAGCCACGGGTCAGGGAATCAGCCCCAGCATTTT. The V and J genes are TRBV14 and TRBJ1-5; a possible D gene is TRBD1 (5 bases). The CDR3 sequence is 14 residues long. V gave up 3 bases and J gave up 4 bases, with 10 bases separating them. Germline V gene data show CDR1 as SGHDN and CDR2 as FVKESK.

The V call is TRBV2, the J call TRBJ1-6; TRBD1 matches at 7 bases. V shed 4 bases, J shed 6 bases, and the junction held 3 bases outside the gene matches. The CDR3 runs to 14 residues. Germline values: CDR1 SNHLY, CDR2 FYNNEI. In nucleotides, the CDR3 is TGTGCCAGCAGTGTTCGGGACAGTAATTCACCCCTCCACTTT. Protein sequence: CASSVRDSNSPLHF.

The rearrangement links TRBV10-3 to TRBJ2-3; 15 positions agree with TRBD2. The CDR3 length is 19 residues. J lost 0 bases, V lost 4 bases, and 8 bases had no gene match. Looked up from germline, CDR1 is ENHRY and CDR2 is SYGVKD. Written as DNA, the CDR3 is TGTGCCATCAGTGGTAGACCTGGGACTAGCGGGGGGAGCACAGATACGCAGTATTTT. Translating it yields CAISGRPGTSGGSTDTQYF.

J is TRBJ1-1 and V is TRBV4-1; possibly TRBD1 for D (5 bases). Germline V gives CDR1 MGHRA, CDR2 YSYEKL. The V gene lost 0 bases and the J gene lost 0 bases, with 11 bases spanning the gap. This CDR3 contains 16 residues. CDR3 loop: CASSQDRAKLNTEAFF. The DNA for the CDR3 is TGCGCCAGCAGCCAAGACAGGGCGAAGTTGAACACTGAAGCTTTCTTT.

The chain is built from TRBV5-1 and TRBJ1-1; 8 bases fit TRBD1. The CDR3 runs 16 residues. V shed 4 bases and J 0 bases; nucleotides not matched to a gene: 8. Germline CDR1 is SGHRS and CDR2 is YFSETQ. CDR3 coding DNA: TGCGCCAGCAGCCCAACCCTACAGGGGGTGAACACTGAAGCTTTCTTT. This sequence encodes CASSPTLQGVNTEAFF.

This clone turned up a few times. The J gene is TRBJ1-1, the V gene TRBV6-2 or TRBV6-3, with unresolved D. Trimming left V 2 bases short and J 4 bases short, with 5 bases between. Germline V lookup: CDR1 MNHEY, CDR2 SVGEGT. CDR3 length: 12 amino acids. The CDR3: CASSYPSTEAFF. The CDR3 region has the DNA TGTGCCAGCAGTTACCCGTCCACTGAAGCTTTCTTT.

This rearrangement joins TRBV6-6 to TRBJ1-1, with D perhaps TRBD1 (6 bases). The V and J ends lost 0 bases and 5 bases respectively, with 13 bases between them. This CDR3 contains 15 residues. Germline loops: CDR1 MNHNY, CDR2 SVGAGI (reference sequence). CDR3 sequence: CASSYSQGTGTEAFF. CDR3 DNA sequence: TGTGCCAGCAGTTACTCACAGGGAACGGGGACTGAAGCTTTCTTT.

The chain links TRBV24-1 to TRBJ1-2; D gene uncertain. The CDR3 is made up of 12 amino acids. Germline CDR1 KGHDR, CDR2 SFDVKD. Trimming took off 3 bases at V and 5 bases at J, with 6 bases between the two ends. Written as DNA, the CDR3 is TGTGCCACCAGTGATCTGTTTTATGGCTACACCTTC. Encoded protein: CATSDLFYGYTF.

The V and J genes are TRBV28 and TRBJ1-5, with D possibly TRBD1 on 5 matching bases. Germline V CDR1 and CDR2: MDHEN, SYDVKM. V lost 11 bases and J 6 bases, leaving 14 bases between the germline ends. This CDR3 is built from 12 residues. The CDR3 sequence: CAGNRFGQPQHF. The CDR3 coding sequence is TGTGCCGGCAACAGGTTTGGTCAGCCCCAGCATTTT.

The chain carries TRBV9 and TRBJ2-3; 11 nucleotides line up with TRBD2. The CDR3 sequence is 16 residues long. The V segment lost 5 bases and the J segment 2 bases; nucleotides outside the gene matches: 7. Germline loops: CDR1 SGDLS, CDR2 YYNGEE. Written as DNA, the CDR3 is TGTGCCAGCAGAGAGACTAGCGGGGCGTACACAGATACGCAGTATTTT. This translates into CASRETSGAYTDTQYF.

V is TRBV5-5 and J is TRBJ1-6, with a tentative D call TRBD1 (6 bases). The germline V and J ends were trimmed by 1 base and 8 bases, with 16 bases remaining between them. The germline V gene has CDR1 SGHKS and CDR2 YYEKEE (reference sequence). This CDR3 has 16 amino acids. CDR3 bases: TGTGCCAGCAGCTTGCAGGGGAGGGGAATGGATTCACCCCTCCACTTT. This encodes CASSLQGRGMDSPLHF.

This chain links TRBV4-1 with TRBJ1-1, with D tentatively TRBD1 (5 bases). The CDR3 covers 17 residues. With 2 bases removed from V and 0 bases from J, the gap between germline ends came to 16 bases. Germline loops: CDR1 MGHRA, CDR2 YSYEKL. CDR3 sequence reads: CASSQLPGGTLNTEAFF. CDR3 coding DNA: TGCGCCAGCAGCCAACTCCCCGGGGGAACCTTGAACACTGAAGCTTTCTTT.

A few counts support this clone. The gene calls are TRBV12-5 and TRBJ1-1; D is ambiguous. Per the germline V gene, CDR1 is LGHNT and CDR2 is FRNRAP. Deletions cut 0 bases from V and 4 bases from J, with 18 bases between. CDR3 size: 17 residues. The DNA of the CDR3 is TGTGCTAGTGGTTTGGTACCCGGCTTTGACTCAGCCACTGAAGCTTTCTTT. Amino acid sequence: CASGLVPGFDSATEAFF.

The J gene is TRBJ2-1, the V gene TRBV24-1; TRBD2 aligns across 10 bases. This CDR3 has 17 amino acids. Germline CDR1 reads KGHDR; CDR2 reads SFDVKD. J lost 7 bases, V lost 2 bases, and 10 bases had no gene match. CDR3 sequence: CATSDSLAGGPWNEQFF. The CDR3 nucleotides are TGTGCCACCAGTGATTCATTAGCGGGGGGCCCCTGGAATGAGCAGTTCTTC.

The chain is built from TRBV4-1 and TRBJ1-1; D is perhaps TRBD1 (5 bases). The CDR3 runs 13 residues. Trimming removed 5 bases from V and 5 bases from J, with 12 bases in between. Germline V gene lookup returns CDR1 MGHRA and CDR2 YSYEKL. The CDR3 here is CASSTTGVTEAFF. In nucleotides, the CDR3 is TGCGCCAGCAGCACGACGGGGGTTACTGAAGCTTTCTTT.

The J gene is TRBJ1-1, the V gene TRBV6-2 or TRBV6-3, with 8 bases aligning to TRBD1. Germline values: CDR1 MNHEY, CDR2 SVGEGT. The CDR3 is 14 amino acids. After removal of 6 bases from V and 6 bases from J, the junction contained 9 bases not matched to a gene. The CDR3 DNA sequence: TGTGCCAGCAGCCCGACAGGGGTGATCTCTGAAGCTTTCTTT. Translated: CASSPTGVISEAFF.

This chain connects TRBV15 to TRBJ1-2; 12 bases are shared with TRBD1. The V gene's germline CDR1 is LNHNV and CDR2 YYDKDF (reference sequence). Trimming at V came to 1 base and at J to 6 bases, leaving 9 bases not matched to a gene. The CDR3 covers 17 residues. The CDR3 is CATSRAGTGGIRDGYTF. The CDR3 DNA is TGTGCCACCAGCAGAGCCGGGACAGGGGGCATTAGGGATGGCTACACCTTC.

As for this clone: The germline gene is not matched at one end of the junction; a read error may be the cause. This chain links TRBV12-3 or TRBV12-4 with TRBJ1-2; no reliable D call. This CDR3 has 12 amino acids. The CDR3 sequence: CASSLGDYGYAF. Here the CDR3 DNA reads TGTGCCAGCAGTTTGGGCGACTATGGCTACGCCTTC.

The V gene is TRBV5-5, the J gene TRBJ1-2, with a tentative D call TRBD1 (6 bases). CDR1 and CDR2 (germline): SGHKS, YYEKEE (reference sequence). V shed 4 bases and J shed 8 bases, with 15 bases lying between them. The CDR3 is made up of 13 amino acids. The CDR3 is CASSPTGNSGYTF. The CDR3 DNA reads as TGTGCCAGCAGCCCTACAGGGAATAGCGGCTACACCTTC.

This clone was counted once. The chain is built from TRBV5-1 and TRBJ1-1; D is ambiguous. From germline, CDR1 is SGHRS and CDR2 YFSETQ. CDR3 length equals 15 residues. V dropped 2 bases and J dropped 1 base, with 12 bases sitting between them. The CDR3, as DNA: TGCGCCAGCAGCTTACGCCCTGGAGGGAACACTGAAGCTTTCTTT. Protein product: CASSLRPGGNTEAFF.

V gene TRBV28 combines with J gene TRBJ1-4; perhaps TRBD1 as D (5 bases). The CDR3 spans 14 residues. V shed 3 bases and J shed 5 bases, with 10 bases lying between them. Germline CDR1 and CDR2: MDHEN and SYDVKM. The CDR3 DNA reads as TGTGCCAGCAGTTTGGCGCAGGGCAATGAAAAACTGTTTTTT. It yields the protein CASSLAQGNEKLFF.

The chain employs TRBV6-1 and TRBJ2-5; 7 nucleotides match TRBD1. Trimming took 2 bases from V and 2 from J; bases not matched to a gene: 8. The CDR3 has 16 amino acids. The germline V gene has CDR1 MNHNS and CDR2 SASEGT. The chain's CDR3 is CASSEYVGTDQETQYF. The DNA of the CDR3 is TGTGCCAGCAGTGAATATGTCGGGACAGATCAAGAGACCCAGTACTTC.

V is TRBV4-1 and J is TRBJ1-1, with 7 bases that match TRBD1. V dropped 4 bases and J dropped 7; count of bases not matched to a gene: 6. CDR1 and CDR2 (germline): MGHRA, YSYEKL. This CDR3 has 13 amino acids. The CDR3 DNA reads as TGCGCCAGCAGCCGGGCGAGGGACAGTGAAGCTTTCTTT. This encodes CASSRARDSEAFF.

A few counts support this clone. This chain connects TRBV10-3 to TRBJ1-1, with D hard to call. The V and J ends lost 2 bases and 0 bases respectively, with 7 bases between them. From germline, CDR1 is ENHRY and CDR2 SYGVKD. CDR3 length: 14 residues. This CDR3 reads CAISENSLNTEAFF. CDR3 sequence (DNA): TGTGCCATCAGTGAGAACAGTTTGAACACTGAAGCTTTCTTT.